A selection of T cell receptor beta chains follows, all from one sample in a study of cytomegalovirus exposure and HLA in healthy donors. Sequencing was performed with immunoSEQ multiplex PCR; in TCRdb, only in-frame clones are kept and a portion is missing. The table lists some 150,000 clones, approximately 81% of them singletons. Source material: PBMCs. The receptor source for this set is a woman aged 45-60 years in good health and CMV-seronegative. Each CDR3 is given with its conserved first and last residue. A D gene is named only where the DNA matches it firmly. For some rows the clone size is stated as once, few or many, or as a class when expanded; others skip it.

J gene,clone size,V gene,D gene,CDR3 DNA,CDR3 protein
TRBJ2-7,-,TRBV5-1,TRBD1,TGCGCCAGCAGCTTGGTCGGGCAGGGGGAATACGAGCAGTACTTC,CASSLVGQGEYEQYF
TRBJ1-5,-,TRBV19,-,TGTGCCAGTAGTACTTCGGGAAACCCAAGCAATCAGCCCCAGCATTTT,CASSTSGNPSNQPQHF
TRBJ2-5,-,TRBV4-2,TRBD2,TGTGCCAGCAGCCAAGGTGGGACTAGCGTTCTTTCGGAGACCCAGTACTTC,CASSQGGTSVLSETQYF
TRBJ1-1,-,TRBV30,-,TGTGTCCTACTCGAACCGACTGAAGCTTTCTTT,CVLLEPTEAFF
TRBJ2-7,-,TRBV14,-,TGTGCCAGCAGCCCACTTGTTGGGGCTTACGAGCAGTACTTC,CASSPLVGAYEQYF
TRBJ1-2,-,TRBV14,TRBD1,TGTGCCAGCAGCCAAGATCTCCCCTGGACAGGGAGCATCGGCGGCTACACCTTC,CASSQDLPWTGSIGGYTF
TRBJ2-2,-,TRBV18,TRBD2,TGTGCCAGCTCGCCCCAGGGAGGGCGGCACACCGGGGAGCTGTTTTTT,CASSPQGGRHTGELFF
TRBJ1-5,-,TRBV6-5,-,TGTGCCAGCAGTTACTCGAGAGTCCTTAGCAATCAGCCCCAGCATTTT,CASSYSRVLSNQPQHF
TRBJ2-3,-,TRBV9,TRBD2,TGTGCCAGCAGCGTAGCAGCGGGGGGCATGGATACGCAGTATTTT,CASSVAAGGMDTQYF
TRBJ1-2,-,TRBV7-9,-,TGTGCCAGCAGCTTAGAGGGAGGGGTTGCCTATGGCTACACCTTC,CASSLEGGVAYGYTF
TRBJ2-7,-,TRBV6-5,TRBD2,TGTGCCAGCAGCCTGACTAGCGGGAGATACGAGCAGTACTTC,CASSLTSGRYEQYF
TRBJ2-1,once,TRBV4-2,TRBD2,TGTGCCAGCAGCCAAGAGCGGGGGGAGGCGTACAATGAGCAGTTCTTC,CASSQERGEAYNEQFF
TRBJ1-2,-,TRBV15,-,TGTGCCACCAGCAGAGAGAGGGATTTGGGTGGCTACACCTTC,CATSRERDLGGYTF
TRBJ2-1,few,TRBV19,-,TGTGCCAGTAGTACGGACTCCGGGAATGAGCAGTTCTTC,CASSTDSGNEQFF
TRBJ2-1,few,TRBV6-4,TRBD2,TGTGCCAGCCAGGCGGGAGATACGAATGAGCAGTTCTTC,CASQAGDTNEQFF
TRBJ2-3,few,TRBV28,-,TGTGCCAGCAGTTTATCGGCGGGAAGCACAGATACGCAGTATTTT,CASSLSAGSTDTQYF
TRBJ2-7,-,TRBV11-2,-,TGTGCCAGCAGCGTCAAGAGGTACGAGCAGTACTTC,CASSVKRYEQYF
TRBJ2-1,-,TRBV19,TRBD2,TGTGCCAGTAGTATGCGGGGGAGCTCCTACAATGAGCAGTTCTTC,CASSMRGSSYNEQFF
TRBJ1-3,-,TRBV7-9,-,TGTGCCAGCAGCTTAGGCAGGGAACGAAACACCATATATTTT,CASSLGRERNTIYF
TRBJ2-7,-,TRBV28,TRBD1,TGTGCCAGCAGTTTTCAGGGGGCGGGCTCCTACGAGCAGTACTTC,CASSFQGAGSYEQYF
TRBJ1-6,few,TRBV30,TRBD1,TGTGCCTGGAGTACCCCGCGCAGGGGGGTCCACTCCTCCTATAATTCACCCCTCCACTTT,CAWSTPRRGVHSSYNSPLHF
TRBJ2-2,-,TRBV7-2,-,TGTGCCAGCAGCTTAATGGGCAACACCGGGGAGCTGTTTTTT,CASSLMGNTGELFF
TRBJ1-2,-,TRBV19,TRBD1,TGTGCCAGTAGTAGGACAGGGGATCGAGGCTACACCTTC,CASSRTGDRGYTF
TRBJ2-7,-,TRBV27,-,TGTGCCAGCAGTTTATGGGGGCAGTTGGACGAGCAGTACTTC,CASSLWGQLDEQYF
TRBJ2-3,once,TRBV7-9,-,TGTGCCAGCAGCGACACCGGGACTAGCACAGATACGCAGTATTTT,CASSDTGTSTDTQYF
TRBJ2-4,-,TRBV7-2,-,TGTGCCAGCAGCTATTCAGGACAGGCCAAAAACATTCAGTACTTC,CASSYSGQAKNIQYF
TRBJ1-2,-,TRBV27,-,TGTGCCAGCAGTTTATCCGGTTCGCCGGGGGGCTACACCTTC,CASSLSGSPGGYTF
TRBJ2-1,-,TRBV9,TRBD1,TGTGCCAGCAGCGTGGGGGACAGAGGGTCCAATGAGCAGTTCTTC,CASSVGDRGSNEQFF
TRBJ2-1,-,TRBV4-3,TRBD2,TGCGCCAGCAGCCAAGGGAGACTAGCGGGAGGGTCGGGTGAGCAGTTCTTC,CASSQGRLAGGSGEQFF
TRBJ2-7,-,TRBV5-1,TRBD1,TGCGCCAGCAGCTGGACAGGGAGCTCCTACGAGCAGTACTTC,CASSWTGSSYEQYF
TRBJ2-3,-,TRBV9,-,TGTGCCAGCAGCGTAGTCGGCGGACCGGGGTTGCTCACAGATACGCAGTATTTT,CASSVVGGPGLLTDTQYF
TRBJ1-4,-,TRBV19,-,TGTGCCATAGGAGGCTCAGGGGTGAGTGAAAAACTGTTTTTT,CAIGGSGVSEKLFF
TRBJ1-1,-,TRBV7-9,-,TGTGCCAGCAGCTTACAAACGGCTGAAGCTTTCTTT,CASSLQTAEAFF
TRBJ1-2,-,TRBV5-6,TRBD1,TGTGCCAGCAGCTCATTGGACAGGGAAGGTGGCTACACCTTC,CASSSLDREGGYTF
TRBJ2-7,-,TRBV6-5,-,TGTGCCAGCACGGGAGGGGGCACCTACGAGCAGTACTTC,CASTGGGTYEQYF
TRBJ1-1,-,TRBV5-6,-,TGTGCCAGCAAGAGGAACTCTCTGAACACTGAAGCTTTCTTT,CASKRNSLNTEAFF
TRBJ2-1,-,TRBV18,TRBD2,TGTGCCAGCTCAACCATTAGCGGGAGTCTGGACAATGAGCAGTTCTTC,CASSTISGSLDNEQFF
TRBJ1-5,-,TRBV19,-,TGTGCCAGTAGTAAAGCCTCGGGTGGCAATCAGCCCCAGCATTTT,CASSKASGGNQPQHF
TRBJ2-1,-,TRBV29-1,TRBD2,TGCAGCGTCCGGGGGGGGGATGAGCAGTTCTTC,CSVRGGDEQFF
TRBJ2-1,-,TRBV4-3,TRBD2,TGCGCCAGCAGCCCAGCGCGGGGGGCTTCCTACAATGAGCAGTTCTTC,CASSPARGASYNEQFF
TRBJ2-5,-,TRBV28,-,TGTGCCAGCAGTTCCGGGACAATACAAGAGACCCAGTACTTC,CASSSGTIQETQYF
TRBJ2-1,-,TRBV5-6,TRBD1,TGTGCCAGCAGCTTGGATCTGGGGACAGCCTCCTACAATGAGCAGTTCTTC,CASSLDLGTASYNEQFF
TRBJ2-7,-,TRBV5-1,TRBD1,TGCGCCAGCGCTGGGGGGACAGGGACCTACGAGCAGTACTTC,CASAGGTGTYEQYF
TRBJ2-1,-,TRBV28,TRBD2,TGTGCCAGCAGGAGCCGGATGCTAGCGGGAGTCTCCTACAATGAGCAGTTCTTC,CASRSRMLAGVSYNEQFF
TRBJ1-1,-,TRBV2,-,TGTGTTAGCGCCGGGGATATGAACACTGAAGCTTTCTTT,CVSAGDMNTEAFF
TRBJ2-7,-,TRBV5-6,TRBD2,TGTGCCAGCAGCCCGGGAGGGGGTGGGACCGCCTACGAGCAGTACTTC,CASSPGGGGTAYEQYF
TRBJ2-3,-,TRBV19,TRBD1,TGTGCCAGTAGTATAGGGTGGAGACAGGGGGGGAATACGCAGTATTTT,CASSIGWRQGGNTQYF
TRBJ2-7,-,TRBV6-1,TRBD2,TGTGCCAGCAACCCACCGGGGGGGAGCTCCTACGAGCAGTACTTC,CASNPPGGSSYEQYF
TRBJ2-1,-,TRBV7-9,-,TGTGCCAGCAGCCAACCCCCGGGCTCCTACAATGAGCAGTTCTTC,CASSQPPGSYNEQFF
TRBJ1-1,-,TRBV30,-,TGTGCCTGGAGTGTGAGGAACCGAGTGAACACTGAAGCTTTCTTT,CAWSVRNRVNTEAFF
TRBJ1-2,once,TRBV27,-,TGTGCCAGCAGTTTTTCACCGAGCTATGGCTACACCTTC,CASSFSPSYGYTF
TRBJ2-7,-,TRBV10-3,TRBD1,TGTGCCATCAGTGATGGGACAGGGGGAGGCTACGAGCAGTACTTC,CAISDGTGGGYEQYF
TRBJ2-7,-,TRBV9,TRBD2,TGTGCCAGCAGCGTAACTAGCGGGGGGCGAGAGCAGTACTTC,CASSVTSGGREQYF
TRBJ2-5,-,TRBV2,-,TGTGCCAGCAGTGATGGGGCTCTCCTGGAGACCCAGTACTTC,CASSDGALLETQYF
TRBJ2-3,-,TRBV7-6,-,TGTGCCAGCAGCTTGTACGCGGAAAACACAGATACGCAGTATTTT,CASSLYAENTDTQYF
TRBJ2-3,-,TRBV7-2,TRBD2,TGTGCCAGCAGCCAGCGGGAAAGAAGCACAGATACGCAGTATTTT,CASSQRERSTDTQYF